Listed below are T cell receptor beta chains from one sample, sequenced in a study of blood T cells in healthy people across ages. Via MiXCR, TCRdb re-called the 5' RACE reads, giving one row per CDR3 protein. The profile shows about 720,000 distinct CDR3 sequences, about a fifth of them singletons. The sequenced material came from blood. These receptor sequences come from a man in his 70s in good health. Each CDR3 is given with its conserved first and last residue. The order of the fields is clone size, V gene, J gene, D gene, CDR3 DNA, CDR3 protein. A D gene is named only where the DNA matches it firmly. Rows give clone size only sometimes, using once, few, many, or a class for an expanded clone.

-	TRBV4-2	TRBJ1-1	-	TGTGCCAGCAGGCCAAGATTTCCGGGGAGGGGTTCGGTGAACACTGAAGCTTTCTTT	CASRPRFPGRGSVNTEAFF
-	TRBV29-1	TRBJ1-1	-	TGCAGCGTTGGGGGAGTGTTCCATACTGAAGCTTTCTTT	CSVGGVFHTEAFF
once	TRBV20-1	TRBJ1-2	-	TGCAGTGCTTTCACGACGACAGGAGATTATGGCTACACCTTC	CSAFTTTGDYGYTF
-	TRBV10-3	TRBJ2-1	TRBD2	TGTGCCACCACCTCGACTAGCGGAGACAATGAGCAGTTCTTC	CATTSTSGDNEQFF
-	TRBV20-1	TRBJ2-1	TRBD1	TGCAGTGCTAGGAACAGGGGGCACTCCGAGCAGTTCTTC	CSARNRGHSEQFF
-	TRBV2	TRBJ1-2	TRBD1	TGTGCCAGCAGTGGTAGGGGGCGCAATGGCTACACCTTC	CASSGRGRNGYTF
few	TRBV7-9	TRBJ1-4	-	TGTGCCAGCAGCTTAGAAAGTGAAAAACTGTTTTTT	CASSLESEKLFF
-	TRBV6-6	TRBJ2-3	TRBD1	TGTGCCAGCAATCGACAGGGGGCAACAGATACGCAGTATTTT	CASNRQGATDTQYF
-	TRBV6-2/TRBV6-3	TRBJ1-5	-	TGTGCCAGCAGTTACGAGGGACGAGGATGGCCCCAGCATTTT	CASSYEGRGWPQHF
-	TRBV29-1	TRBJ1-1	-	TGCAGCGTTGCGGGGGAGGGAGCTGAAGCTTTCTTT	CSVAGEGAEAFF
-	TRBV28	TRBJ2-7	TRBD1	TGTGCCAGCAGTGAAGTGGACAGGGCCTACGAGCAGTACTTC	CASSEVDRAYEQYF
-	TRBV25-1	TRBJ2-1	-	TGTGCCAGCAGCGCCTGGGGCAGGGCGGACAATGAGCAGTTCTTC	CASSAWGRADNEQFF
-	TRBV20-1	TRBJ2-4	TRBD1	TGCAGTGCTAGTGATAGTTGGGACAGGGAGTATGAAAACATTCAGTACTTC	CSASDSWDREYENIQYF
-	TRBV11-2	TRBJ2-1	TRBD1	TGTGCCAGCAGCAGCTGGACAGGGGGAAAATACAATGAGCAGTTCTTC	CASSSWTGGKYNEQFF
many	TRBV5-1	TRBJ2-7	-	TGTGCCAGCAGCTTGGAGCGTTACGAGCAGTACTTC	CASSLERYEQYF
-	TRBV20-1	TRBJ2-1	TRBD2	TGCAGTGCTGGTGGGGCCGGGACTAGCTTCTACAATGAGCAGTTCTTC	CSAGGAGTSFYNEQFF
few	TRBV12-3/TRBV12-4	TRBJ1-1	TRBD1	TGTGCCAGCACCCGGAGCGGGACAGGGGGCACTGAAGCTTTCTTT	CASTRSGTGGTEAFF
few	TRBV20-1	TRBJ2-5	-	TGCAGTGCTGTAAGGACAGATCAAGAGACCCAGTACTTC	CSAVRTDQETQYF
few	TRBV12-3/TRBV12-4	TRBJ1-2	TRBD1	TGTGCCAGCAGCCAGGGACAGTCCGGCTATGGCTACACCTTC	CASSQGQSGYGYTF
few	TRBV18	TRBJ2-3	-	TGTGCCAGCTCGCCGGATCGCATTGATACGCAGTATTTT	CASSPDRIDTQYF
few	TRBV4-2	TRBJ1-2	TRBD1	TGTGCCAGCAGCCAAGATCTGGTAGGGGGGACAGGCCTCTATGGCTACACCTTC	CASSQDLVGGTGLYGYTF
-	TRBV7-2	TRBJ2-3	-	TGTGCCGGCAGCTTAGAGGTCGGGCGATCAGATACGCAGTATTTT	CAGSLEVGRSDTQYF
-	TRBV6-1	TRBJ1-5	TRBD1	TGTGCCAGCAGAGGCCGGGACAGTATAAATCAGCCCCAGCATTTT	CASRGRDSINQPQHF
many	TRBV30	TRBJ1-2	-	TGTGCCTGGAGGAGACGGGAACTCTATGGCTACACCTTC	CAWRRRELYGYTF
-	TRBV2	TRBJ2-5	-	TGTGCCAGCGGGGGAGTCAAAGGGGAGACCCAGTACTTC	CASGGVKGETQYF
few	TRBV6-5	TRBJ1-2	TRBD1	TGTGCCAGCAGTTACCGGACAGGGGATGGCTACACCTTC	CASSYRTGDGYTF
few	TRBV11-2	TRBJ1-2	-	TGTGCCAGCAGCTTAGTCCGGTTAGTAGGCTACACCTTC	CASSLVRLVGYTF
few	TRBV4-1	TRBJ1-4	TRBD1	TGCGCCAGCAGCCCACTAGGGACAGGGTCAGAAAAACTGTTTTTT	CASSPLGTGSEKLFF
few	TRBV28	TRBJ1-5	-	TGTGCCAGCAGTAAGGGGCATAGCAATCAGCCCCAGCATTTT	CASSKGHSNQPQHF
-	TRBV3-1	TRBJ1-6	-	TGTGCCAGCAGCCAAGAGACGGCTTCACCCCTCCACTTT	CASSQETASPLHF
few	TRBV6-6	TRBJ1-3	TRBD1	TGTGCCAGCGTGAGACAGGGTGGAAACACCATATATTTT	CASVRQGGNTIYF
-	TRBV19	TRBJ1-2	TRBD1	TGTGCCAGCGGACAGGGCTACTATGGCTACACCTTC	CASGQGYYGYTF
once	TRBV7-6	TRBJ2-1	-	TGTGCCAGCAGCCCCCGGGGCATCAATGAGCAGTTCTTC	CASSPRGINEQFF